This TCR beta chain was observed in a study of identical twins. General observations from the study: Twin pairs' shared out-of-frame alpha sequences were enriched in low generation probability. Memory repertoires showed no such pattern, whereas abundant cord blood beta clonotypes carried fewer insertions. Models underpredicted monozygotic twin sharing of out-of-frame TCR alpha.

CDR3 length: 15 residues. With 2 bases removed from V and 0 bases from J, the gap between germline ends came to 10 bases. Germline V gene lookup returns CDR1 ENHRY and CDR2 SYGVKD. This clonotype was recorded many times. Its antigen is currently unknown. cDNA molecules carried unique molecular identifiers, and template switching added a universal primer site. A single record per CDR3 protein comes from TCRdb applying MiXCR to the 5' RACE reads. Of about 240,000 distinct CDR3 sequences in the sample, over 9.5% were seen once. The sample comprised memory T cells sorted from blood. The sequence came from a man aged 50 to 59 in good health. The chain links TRBV10-3 to TRBJ1-1, with a tentative D call TRBD1 (5 bases). The CDR3: CAISERTPMNTEAFF. The CDR3 nucleotides are TGTGCCATCAGTGAGAGGACACCTATGAACACTGAAGCTTTCTTT.